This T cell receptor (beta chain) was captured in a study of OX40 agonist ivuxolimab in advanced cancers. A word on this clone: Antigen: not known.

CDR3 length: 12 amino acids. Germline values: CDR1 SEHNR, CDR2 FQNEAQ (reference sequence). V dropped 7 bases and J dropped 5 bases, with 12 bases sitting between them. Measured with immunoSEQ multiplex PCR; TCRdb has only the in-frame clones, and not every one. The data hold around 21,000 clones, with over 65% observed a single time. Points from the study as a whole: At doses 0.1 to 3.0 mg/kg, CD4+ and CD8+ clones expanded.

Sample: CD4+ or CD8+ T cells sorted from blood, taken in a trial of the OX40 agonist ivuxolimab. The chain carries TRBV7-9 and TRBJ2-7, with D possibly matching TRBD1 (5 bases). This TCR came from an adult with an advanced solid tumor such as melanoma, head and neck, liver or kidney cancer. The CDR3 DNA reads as TGTGCCAGCAAAAAGTTAGGGGACGAGCAGTACTTC. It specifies CASKKLGDEQYF.